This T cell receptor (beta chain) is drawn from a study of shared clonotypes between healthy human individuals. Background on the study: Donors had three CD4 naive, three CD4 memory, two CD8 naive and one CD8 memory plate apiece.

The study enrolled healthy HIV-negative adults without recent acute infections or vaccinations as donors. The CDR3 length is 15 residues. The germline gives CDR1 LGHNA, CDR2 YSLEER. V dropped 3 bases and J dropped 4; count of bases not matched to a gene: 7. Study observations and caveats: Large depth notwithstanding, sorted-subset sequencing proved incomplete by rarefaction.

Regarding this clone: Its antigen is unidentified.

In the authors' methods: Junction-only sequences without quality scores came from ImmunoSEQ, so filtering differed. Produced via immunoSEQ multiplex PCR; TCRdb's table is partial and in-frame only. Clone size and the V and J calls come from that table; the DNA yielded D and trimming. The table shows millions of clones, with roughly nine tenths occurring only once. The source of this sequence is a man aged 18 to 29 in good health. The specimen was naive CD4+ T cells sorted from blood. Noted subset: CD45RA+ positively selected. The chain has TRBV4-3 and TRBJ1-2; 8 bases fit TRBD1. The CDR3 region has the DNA TGCGCCAGCAGCCAGACAGGGGCAGGGCTCTATGGCTACACCTTC. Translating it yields CASSQTGAGLYGYTF.